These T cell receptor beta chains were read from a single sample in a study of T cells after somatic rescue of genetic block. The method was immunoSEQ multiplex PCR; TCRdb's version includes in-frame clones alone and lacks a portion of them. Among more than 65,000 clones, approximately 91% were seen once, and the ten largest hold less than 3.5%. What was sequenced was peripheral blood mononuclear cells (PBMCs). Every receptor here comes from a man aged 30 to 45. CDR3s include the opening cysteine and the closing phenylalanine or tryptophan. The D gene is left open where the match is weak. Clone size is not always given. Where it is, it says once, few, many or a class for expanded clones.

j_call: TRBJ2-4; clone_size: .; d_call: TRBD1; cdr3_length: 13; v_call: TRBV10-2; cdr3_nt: TGCGCCAGCAGTACAGGGGTCAAAAACATTCAGTACTTC; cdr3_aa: CASSTGVKNIQYF
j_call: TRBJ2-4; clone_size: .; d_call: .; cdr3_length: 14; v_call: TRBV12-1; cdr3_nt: TGTGCCAGCAGCTTAGCGGGAGCCAAAAACATTCAGTACTTC; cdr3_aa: CASSLAGAKNIQYF
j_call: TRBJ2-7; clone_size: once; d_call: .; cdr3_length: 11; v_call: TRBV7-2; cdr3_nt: TGTGCCAGCAGCCCGGCCTACGAGCAGTACTTC; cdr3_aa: CASSPAYEQYF
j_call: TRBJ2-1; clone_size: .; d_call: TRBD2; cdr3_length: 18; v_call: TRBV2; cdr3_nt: TGTGCCAGCAGTCCTAGCGGGGGGGTAGCTCGCCTTAACAATGAGCAGTTCTTC; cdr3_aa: CASSPSGGVARLNNEQFF
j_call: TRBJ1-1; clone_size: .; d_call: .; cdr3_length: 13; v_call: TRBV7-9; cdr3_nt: TGTGCCAGCAGCTCCACCCAATACACTGAAGCTTTCTTT; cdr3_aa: CASSSTQYTEAFF
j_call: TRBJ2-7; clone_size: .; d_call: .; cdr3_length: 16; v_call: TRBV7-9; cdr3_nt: TGTGCCAGCAGCTGGGGTGGGGGCAGGAGTTCCTACGAGCAGTACTTC; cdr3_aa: CASSWGGGRSSYEQYF
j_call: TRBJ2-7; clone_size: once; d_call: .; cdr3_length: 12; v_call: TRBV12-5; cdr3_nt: TGTGCTAGTGGTTTGGTACCCTACCTACCTACCTTC; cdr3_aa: CASGLVPYLPTF
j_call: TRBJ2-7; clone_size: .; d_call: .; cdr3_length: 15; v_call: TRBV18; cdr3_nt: TGTGCCAGCTCACTCGCGGGACAAGGCCCAACCGAGCAGTACTTC; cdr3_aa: CASSLAGQGPTEQYF
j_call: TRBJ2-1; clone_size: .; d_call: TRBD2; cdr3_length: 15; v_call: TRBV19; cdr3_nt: TGTGCCAGTAGTAAGGAGCGGGAGTCCTACAATGAGCAGTTCTTC; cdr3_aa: CASSKERESYNEQFF
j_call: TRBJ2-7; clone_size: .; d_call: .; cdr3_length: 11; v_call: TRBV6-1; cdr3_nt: TGTGCCAGCAGTAGGGGCTACGAGCAGTACTTC; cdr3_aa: CASSRGYEQYF
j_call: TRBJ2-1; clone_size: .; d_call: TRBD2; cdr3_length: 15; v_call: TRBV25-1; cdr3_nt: TGTGCCAGCAGTGACTCTAGCGGGGGAGGTAATGAGCAGTTCTTC; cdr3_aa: CASSDSSGGGNEQFF
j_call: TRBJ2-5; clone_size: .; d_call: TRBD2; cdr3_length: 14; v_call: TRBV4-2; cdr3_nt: TGTGCCAGCAGCCAAGACCTAGCGGTCGAGACCCAGTACTTC; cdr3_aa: CASSQDLAVETQYF
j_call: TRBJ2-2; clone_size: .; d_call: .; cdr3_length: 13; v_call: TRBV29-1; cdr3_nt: TGCAGCGTAGTTGGGCCCATGGACGGGGAGCTGTTTTTT; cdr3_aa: CSVVGPMDGELFF
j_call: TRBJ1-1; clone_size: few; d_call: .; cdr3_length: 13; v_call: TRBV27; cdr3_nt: TGTGCCAGCTCAAGGCGGGCAAGCACTGAAGCTTTCTTT; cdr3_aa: CASSRRASTEAFF
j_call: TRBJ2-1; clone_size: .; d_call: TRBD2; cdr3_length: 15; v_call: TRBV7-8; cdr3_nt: TGTGCCAGCAGCTTTCTAGCGGGGGGAAAGGGTGAGCAGTTCTTC; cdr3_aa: CASSFLAGGKGEQFF
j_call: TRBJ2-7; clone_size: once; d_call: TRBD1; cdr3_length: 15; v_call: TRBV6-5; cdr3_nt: TGTGCCAGCAGTCTCGGGACAGGGATCTACTACGAGCAGTACTTC; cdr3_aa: CASSLGTGIYYEQYF
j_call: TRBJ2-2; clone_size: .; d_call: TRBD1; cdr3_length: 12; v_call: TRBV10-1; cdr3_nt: TGCGCCAGCTTGACAGGGTCCGGGGAGCTGTTTTTT; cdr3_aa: CASLTGSGELFF
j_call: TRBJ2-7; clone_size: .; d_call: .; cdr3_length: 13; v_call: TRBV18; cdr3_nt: TGTGCCAGCTCACAGGGGGATGCCTACGAGCAGTACTTC; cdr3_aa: CASSQGDAYEQYF
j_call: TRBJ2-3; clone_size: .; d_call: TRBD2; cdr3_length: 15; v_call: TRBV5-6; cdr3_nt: TGTGCCAGCAGCTTGGCGGCGGGAGCAGGGGATACGCAGTATTTT; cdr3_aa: CASSLAAGAGDTQYF
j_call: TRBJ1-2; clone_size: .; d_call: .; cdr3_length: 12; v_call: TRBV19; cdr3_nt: TGTGCCAGTAGAGGGGGACTCTATGGCTACACCTTC; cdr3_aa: CASRGGLYGYTF
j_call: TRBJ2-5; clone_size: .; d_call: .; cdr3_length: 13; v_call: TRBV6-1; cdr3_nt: TGTGCCAGCAGTGTGGTGGTGGGGGAGACCCAGTACTTC; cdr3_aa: CASSVVVGETQYF
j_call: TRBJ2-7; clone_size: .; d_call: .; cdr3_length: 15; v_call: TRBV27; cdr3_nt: TGTGCCAGCAGCTTTACCCACTTGAGCTCCTACGAGCAGTACTTC; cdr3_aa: CASSFTHLSSYEQYF
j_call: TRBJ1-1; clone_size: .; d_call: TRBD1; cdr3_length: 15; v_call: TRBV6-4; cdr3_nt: TGTGCCAGCAGATCGACAGGGCTAATGAACACTGAAGCTTTCTTT; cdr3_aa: CASRSTGLMNTEAFF
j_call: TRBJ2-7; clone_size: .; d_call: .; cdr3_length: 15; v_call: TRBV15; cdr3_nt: TGTGCCACCAGCAGAGAGCCTGGGTCAGGCTACGAGCAGTACTTC; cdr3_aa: CATSREPGSGYEQYF
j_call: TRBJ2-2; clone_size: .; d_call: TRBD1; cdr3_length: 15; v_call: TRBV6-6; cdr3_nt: TGTGCCAGCACCGGACAGGGGGCCATCACCGGGGAGCTGTTTTTT; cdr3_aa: CASTGQGAITGELFF
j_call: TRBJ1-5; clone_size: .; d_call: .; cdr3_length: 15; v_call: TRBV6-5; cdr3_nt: TGTGCCAGCAGTTACTCCGGACAGAGCAATCAGCCCCAGCATTTT; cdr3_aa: CASSYSGQSNQPQHF